These 24 T cell receptor beta chains originate from one sample sequenced in a study of metastatic and nonmetastatic thyroid tumors. Thyroid surgery was performed in patients who had received no treatment beforehand. TCRdb re-analyzed the PCR reads through MiXCR. The sample consists of under 20,000 clones, around 30% of them appearing once. Sequencing was done on a sample of tumor tissue. The receptors were sampled from a male donor with papillary thyroid cancer or a benign thyroid nodule (not recorded which). Some clones in this sample may be carry-over from other donors' samples.

The rearrangement uses TRBV5-4 and TRBJ2-6, with a tentative D call TRBD1 (5 bases). The CDR3 covers 15 residues. V was pared by 0 bases and J by 1 base, with 5 bases between. Per the germline V gene, CDR1 is SGHNT and CDR2 is YYREEE (reference sequence). In DNA form, the CDR3 reads TGTGCCAGCAGCTTGGCAGGGTCTGGGGCCAACGTCCTGACTTTC. Translation: CASSLAGSGANVLTF.

The V gene is TRBV5-8, the J gene TRBJ1-1; D might be TRBD1 (5 bases). The V and J ends lost 4 bases and 4 bases respectively, with 14 bases between them. Germline CDR1 is SGHTS and CDR2 is YDEGEE. The length of the CDR3 is 14 residues. The CDR3 DNA follows: TGTGCCAGCAGCCCCAGGGTTCGGATCACTGAAGCTTTCTTT. Translating it yields CASSPRVRITEAFF.

As to this clone: The junction and the germline gene differ at one end; a read error may be behind it. The J gene is TRBJ2-1, the V gene TRBV6-1; 7 nucleotides agree with TRBD2. Germline-derived CDR1 and CDR2 are MNHNS and SASEGT. The CDR3 spans 15 residues. The CDR3 DNA sequence: TGTGCCATCAGTGAATTGGCTAGCGGACACAATGAGCAGCTCTTC. The encoded protein is CAISELASGHNEQLF.

This clone was seen ten or more times. The rearrangement links TRBV4-2 to TRBJ2-1; 12 nucleotides line up with TRBD2. This CDR3 region has 19 residues. Trimming at V came to 1 base and at J to 9 bases, leaving 16 bases not matched to a gene. Germline V gene sequence: CDR1 LGHNA, CDR2 YNFKEQ. This CDR3 reads CASSQGLAGAPGQMGEQFF. The CDR3 DNA reads as TGTGCCAGCAGCCAAGGACTAGCGGGAGCGCCGGGCCAAATGGGTGAGCAGTTCTTC.

The rearrangement links TRBV7-8 to TRBJ1-3, with D hard to call. The CDR3 has 14 residues. Germline CDR1 and CDR2: SGHVS and FQNEAQ. V was clipped by 1 base and J by 6 bases, with 10 bases between them. CDR3 nucleotide sequence: TGTGCCAGCAGCTTAGGGGATTTGGAAAACACCATATATTTT. Translated: CASSLGDLENTIYF.

J is TRBJ2-7 and V is TRBV20-1, with 9 bases aligning to TRBD1. The germline V gene encodes CDR1 DFQATT and CDR2 SNEGSKA (reference sequence). CDR3 length: 14 amino acids. V lost 6 bases to trimming and J lost 3 bases; unmatched junction nucleotides: 9. Here the CDR3 DNA reads TGCAGTGCCAACCGGGACAGGGATTTCTACGAGCAGTACTTC. Protein: CSANRDRDFYEQYF.

This clone was recorded at least ten times. This chain connects TRBV5-6 to TRBJ2-5; 9 positions match TRBD1. Looked up from germline, CDR1 is SGHDT and CDR2 is YYEEEE. V dropped 4 bases and J dropped 5; count of bases not matched to a gene: 6. The CDR3 consists of 14 residues. The CDR3 coding sequence is TGTGCCAGCAGCCTACCCGGGACAGGGGAGACCCAGTACTTC. It translates to CASSLPGTGETQYF.

The V and J genes are TRBV5-1 and TRBJ1-4; TRBD1 might be the D (6 bases). V was trimmed by 4 bases and J by 5 bases, leaving 12 bases between them. The CDR3 sequence is 14 residues long. CDR1 and CDR2 from the germline V gene are SGHRS and YFSETQ. The CDR3 here is CASSPGQGNEKLFF. Here the CDR3 DNA reads TGCGCCAGCAGCCCTGGGCAGGGGAATGAAAAACTGTTTTTT.

CDR3 bases: TGCGCCAGCGTCCTAGGGACTAGCGGAGTCGATGAGCAGTTCTTC. Residues: CASVLGTSGVDEQFF. V is TRBV5-1 and J is TRBJ2-1; 11 bases align to TRBD2. Germline V gene lookup returns CDR1 SGHRS and CDR2 YFSETQ. V was clipped by 7 bases and J by 8 bases; unmatched bases: 11. The CDR3 has 15 amino acids.

In its sample, this clone was seen many times. This chain uses TRBV25-1 with TRBJ1-4, with D tentatively TRBD1 (5 bases). This CDR3 region has 13 residues. In germline, CDR1 is MGHDK, CDR2 SYGVNS. V was cut by 5 bases and J by 7 bases, with 11 bases left in between. CDR3 nucleotides: TGTGCCAGCAGTCCGGGACTAGGTGAAAAACTGTTTTTT. It is translated as CASSPGLGEKLFF. Using reference TRBV25-1 and TRBJ1-4 for the parts outside the CDR3, the full variable domain is EADIYQTPRYLVIGTGKKITLECSQTMGHDKMYWYQQDPGMELHLIHYSYGVNSTEKGDLSSESTVSRIRTEHFPLTLESARPSHTSQYLCASSPGLGEKLFFGSGTQLSVL.

This clone has at least ten counts. This chain joins TRBV7-8 and TRBJ2-1; weak D call: TRBD2 (6 bases). The CDR3 is 14 residues long. The germline V and J ends were trimmed by 1 base and 8 bases, with 12 bases remaining between them. Germline V gene data show CDR1 as SGHVS and CDR2 as FQNEAQ. The CDR3 DNA follows: TGTGCCAGCAGCTTAGGTGGGGAGGCATATGAGCAGTTCTTC. This encodes CASSLGGEAYEQFF.

A few counts support this clone. Other DNA sequences of this sample code for an identical CDR3. The rearrangement uses TRBV28 and TRBJ1-5; 9 positions match TRBD1. V lost 5 bases, J lost 9 bases, and 8 bases stayed unmatched. Germline lookup yields CDR1 MDHEN and CDR2 SYDVKM. This CDR3 spans 14 amino acids. The CDR3 here is CASSRPGTGRPQHF. The CDR3 bases are TGTGCCAGCAGTAGACCCGGGACAGGGCGGCCCCAGCATTTT.

This clone came up a few times. The rearrangement joins TRBV7-8 to TRBJ2-3; D is undetermined. V lost 2 bases and J 4 bases, leaving 16 bases between the germline ends. The CDR3 is 16 amino acids. Germline V CDR1 and CDR2: SGHVS, FQNEAQ. This CDR3 is CASSLSGPYPPDTQYF. CDR3 nucleotide sequence: TGTGCCAGCAGCTTATCCGGCCCCTACCCCCCAGATACGCAGTATTTT.

The CDR3 DNA is TGTGCCAGCAGCCGATACCGGGCTCCTAATCAGCCCCAGCATTTT. Translation gives CASSRYRAPNQPQHF. The rearrangement uses TRBV4-2 and TRBJ1-5; D unclear. The length of the CDR3 is 15 residues. Germline lookup yields CDR1 LGHNA and CDR2 YNFKEQ. Trimming removed 4 bases at V and 4 bases at J, with 14 bases between.

With regard to this clone: A clone one base away is much larger, so this may be a read error. The J gene is TRBJ2-5, the V gene TRBV15; 9 nucleotides agree with TRBD2. CDR1 is LNHNV, CDR2 YYDKDF, per germline (reference sequence). The CDR3 sequence is 16 residues long. The V segment lost 2 bases and the J segment 4 bases; nucleotides outside the gene matches: 8. CDR3 protein: CATSRPCGGALETQYF. In nucleotides, the CDR3 is TGTGCCACCAGCAGACCCTGCGGGGGGGCCTTAGAGACCCAGTACTTC.

There are a few counts of this clone. The chain is built from TRBV3-1 and TRBJ2-7; 13 nucleotides line up with TRBD2. V shed 2 bases, J shed 4 bases, and the junction held 2 bases outside the gene matches. From germline, CDR1 is LGHDT and CDR2 YNNKEL (reference sequence). The CDR3 loop spans 15 amino acids. The CDR3 here is CASSQTSGRGYEQYF. The CDR3, as DNA: TGTGCCAGCAGCCAAACTAGCGGGAGGGGTTACGAGCAGTACTTC.

This clone was seen a single time. V is TRBV29-1 and J is TRBJ2-5; D not certain. The CDR3 consists of 11 residues. The V gene lost 4 bases and the J gene lost 3 bases, with 6 bases spanning the gap. Germline V gene data show CDR1 as SQVTM and CDR2 as ANQGSEA. CDR3 nucleotide sequence: TGCAGCGTTGCCAGAGAAGAGACCCAGTACTTC. It encodes CSVAREETQYF.

This clone was seen many times. The V gene is TRBV11-2, the J gene TRBJ1-2; D might be TRBD1 (6 bases). The ends were cut back, 1 base at V and 5 bases at J, with 14 bases in the middle. Germline V gene lookup returns CDR1 SGHAT and CDR2 FQNNGV. This CDR3 contains 15 residues. This chain's CDR3 is CASSLVAGELYGYTF. In DNA, the CDR3 is TGTGCCAGCAGCTTAGTAGCAGGGGAACTTTATGGCTACACCTTC.

This clone was observed a single time. The V gene is TRBV5-1, the J gene TRBJ1-2, with no clear D. CDR1 and CDR2 from the germline V gene are SGHRS and YFSETQ. Trimming took 0 bases from V and 7 from J, leaving 7 bases between them. The CDR3 covers 12 residues. CDR3 in amino acids: CASSLVGFGYTF. In DNA, the CDR3 is TGCGCCAGCAGCTTGGTGGGGTTTGGCTACACCTTC.

The chain combines TRBV7-9 with TRBJ1-5; D may be TRBD1 (6 bases). V was shortened by 5 bases and J by 3 bases, with 11 bases between the two germline ends. The CDR3 length is 14 residues. Germline V gene sequence: CDR1 SEHNR, CDR2 FQNEAQ (reference sequence). CDR3 nucleotides: TGTGCCAGCAGCCCACAGGGAAACAATCAGCCCCAGCATTTT. This translates into CASSPQGNNQPQHF. Together with reference TRBV7-9 and TRBJ1-5, the CDR3 gives the full variable domain: DTGVSQNPRHKITKRGQNVTFRCDPISEHNRLYWYRQTLGQGPEFLTYFQNEAQLEKSRLLSDRFSAERPKGSFSTLEIQRTEQGDSAMYLCASSPQGNNQPQHFGDGTRLSIL.

Points on this clone: Germline is not matched at one junction end, which may reflect a read error. The V call is TRBV2, the J call TRBJ2-7; D not certain. CDR1 and CDR2 (germline): SNHLY, FYNNEI. The CDR3 runs to 12 residues. The CDR3 spells CPSRKGSYEQYF. The CDR3, as DNA: TGTCCCAGCAGGAAGGGCTCCTACGAGCAGTACTTC.

To note about this clone: Because it lacks the conserved phenylalanine or tryptophan at the end, this CDR3 is likely a read error. The rearrangement uses TRBV29-1 and TRBJ2-3, with 10 positions matching TRBD2. Losses at the gene ends were 8 bases for V and 2 bases for J; bases not matched to a gene: 10. This CDR3 has 15 amino acids. CDR1 is SQVTM, CDR2 ANQGSEA, per germline. The CDR3 region has the DNA TGCAGCATCCAATCACTAGCGGGAATCACAGATACGCAGTATGTT. This codes for CSIQSLAGITDTQYV.

V usage is TRBV5-1 and J usage is TRBJ2-1; D may be TRBD1 (6 bases). CDR3 length: 16 amino acids. Trimming removed 2 bases from V and 8 bases from J, with 20 bases in between. Germline CDR1 SGHRS, CDR2 YFSETQ. The CDR3, as DNA: TGCGCCAGCAGCTTAAAATCCAGGGGTGGGATCGATGAGCAGTTCTTC. It translates to CASSLKSRGGIDEQFF.

The table lists this clone with many counts. The chain has TRBV5-1 and TRBJ2-5, with TRBD2 as a possible D gene (7 bases). Per germline, CDR1 SGHRS and CDR2 YFSETQ. The CDR3 length is 13 residues. V was pared by 0 bases and J by 5 bases, with 8 bases between. CDR3 coding DNA: TGCGCCAGCAGCTTGGCGGGGGGCGAGACCCAGTACTTC. Its protein is CASSLAGGETQYF.